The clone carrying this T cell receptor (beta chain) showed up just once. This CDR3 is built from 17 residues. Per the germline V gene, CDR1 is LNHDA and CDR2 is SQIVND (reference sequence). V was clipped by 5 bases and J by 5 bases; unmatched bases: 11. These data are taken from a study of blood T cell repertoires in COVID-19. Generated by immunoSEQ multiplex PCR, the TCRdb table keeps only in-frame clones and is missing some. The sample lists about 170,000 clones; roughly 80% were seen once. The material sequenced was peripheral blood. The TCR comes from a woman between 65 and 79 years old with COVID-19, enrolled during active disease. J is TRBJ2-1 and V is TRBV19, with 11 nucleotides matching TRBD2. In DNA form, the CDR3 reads TGTGCCAGTAGTTTCAGACTAGCGGGGATGGGGGACAATGAGCAGTTCTTC. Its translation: CASSFRLAGMGDNEQFF.